The 13 T cell receptor beta chains presented below share a single source sample, sequenced in a study of cytotoxic CD8 clonotypes in ibrutinib-treated CLL. TCRdb's copy holds only in-frame clones and misses some; the assay was immunoSEQ multiplex PCR. Of tens of thousands of clones listed, approximately 90% are singletons. The starting material was PBMCs, obtained after 12 months of ibrutinib treatment. Receptor source: a human donor with chronic lymphocytic leukemia.

The V gene is TRBV19, the J gene TRBJ1-2, with a possible D match to TRBD1 (5 bases). V was pared by 7 bases and J by 7 bases, with 16 bases between. Germline-derived CDR1 and CDR2 are LNHDA and SQIVND (reference sequence). The CDR3 has 13 residues. The CDR3: CASNFLGGGGYTF. CDR3 bases: TGTGCCAGTAACTTTCTGGGGGGAGGTGGCTACACCTTC.

The V call is TRBV6-5, the J call TRBJ1-1; TRBD1 is a possible D gene (5 bases). The CDR3 runs to 15 residues. V dropped 5 bases and J dropped 1 base, with 14 bases sitting between them. CDR1 and CDR2 (germline): MNHEY, SVGAGI. CDR3 region: CASSRQPDSNTEAFF. The CDR3 nucleotides are TGTGCCAGCAGTCGACAGCCGGATTCGAACACTGAAGCTTTCTTT.

In nucleotides, the CDR3 is TGTGCCAGCGGTGGAGTGGGGGGCTTCTACGAGCAGTACTTC. It translates to CASGGVGGFYEQYF. V is TRBV2 and J is TRBJ2-7, with D possibly called TRBD1 or TRBD2 (6 bases each). This CDR3 comprises 14 residues. The V end was cut by 8 bases, the J end by 3 bases, with 17 bases between. Germline CDR1 reads SNHLY; CDR2 reads FYNNEI.

The chain combines TRBV6-5 with TRBJ1-6, with D uncertain. Trimming removed 3 bases from V and 0 bases from J, with 9 bases in between. From germline, CDR1 is MNHEY and CDR2 SVGAGI. CDR3 length: 16 residues. CDR3 bases: TGTGCCAGCAGTTATACTGGGGACTCCTATAATTCACCCCTCCACTTT. Translation: CASSYTGDSYNSPLHF.

The chain combines TRBV5-8 with TRBJ1-5, with D possibly matching TRBD1 (6 bases). Per germline, CDR1 SGHTS and CDR2 YDEGEE. The CDR3 has 16 residues. With 2 bases removed from V and 4 bases from J, the gap between germline ends came to 16 bases. The CDR3 is CASSLDLGQLNQPQHF. The CDR3 DNA is TGTGCCAGCAGCTTAGATCTTGGACAGCTTAATCAGCCCCAGCATTTT.

The chain has TRBV19 and TRBJ2-5; possible D gene TRBD1, 6 bases. The CDR3 loop spans 17 amino acids. The germline V gene has CDR1 LNHDA and CDR2 SQIVND (reference sequence). V was cut by 2 bases and J by 0 bases, with 16 bases left in between. The CDR3 nucleotides read TGTGCCAGTAGTATATCCCACGCTACAGGGTACCAAGAGACCCAGTACTTC. Its translation is CASSISHATGYQETQYF. Using reference TRBV19 and TRBJ2-5 for the parts outside the CDR3, the full variable domain is DGGITQSPKYLFRKEGQNVTLSCEQNLNHDAMYWYRQDPGQGLRLIYYSQIVNDFQKGDIAEGYSVSREKKESFPLTVTSAQKNPTAFYLCASSISHATGYQETQYFGPGTRLLVL.

This clone occurred a few times. The chain employs TRBV5-1 and TRBJ1-5; TRBD1 might be the D (5 bases). Per the germline V gene, CDR1 is SGHRS and CDR2 is YFSETQ. Trimming removed 3 bases from V and 7 bases from J, with 11 bases in between. The CDR3 sequence is 13 residues long. The CDR3 loop reads CASSYEGSQPQHF. The CDR3 nucleotides are TGCGCCAGCAGCTACGAGGGGTCGCAGCCCCAGCATTTT.

The J gene is TRBJ2-7, the V gene TRBV7-2; 10 positions agree with TRBD2. The CDR3 covers 17 residues. Looked up from germline, CDR1 is SGHTA and CDR2 is FQGNSA. The V gene end was trimmed by 1 base and the J gene end by 2 bases; junction bases not matched to a gene: 8. Here the CDR3 DNA reads TGTGCCAGCAGCTTAGTTCGAGCGGGAGGGCCCCCCTACGAGCAGTACTTC. Residues: CASSLVRAGGPPYEQYF.

The rearrangement uses TRBV7-2 and TRBJ2-1, with 9 bases lining up with TRBD1. The CDR3 has 14 amino acids. The trim removed 4 bases at V and 4 bases at J, leaving 2 bases unmatched. Germline loops: CDR1 SGHTA, CDR2 FQGNSA. The CDR3 loop is CASSSGQGYNEQFF. The CDR3 DNA follows: TGTGCCAGCAGCTCGGGACAGGGATACAATGAGCAGTTCTTC.

The chain combines TRBV2 with TRBJ1-3; D perhaps matches TRBD1 (5 bases). This CDR3 has 14 residues. From germline, CDR1 is SNHLY and CDR2 FYNNEI. Trimming shortened V by 3 bases and J by 6 bases, and 12 bases separated the two germline ends. CDR3 sequence: CASSESGRSNTIYF. In DNA, the CDR3 is TGTGCCAGCAGTGAGTCAGGGCGTTCAAACACCATATATTTT.

V gene TRBV13 combines with J gene TRBJ2-1; 16 bases fit TRBD2. Germline CDR1 and CDR2: PRHDT and FYEKMQ (reference sequence). The CDR3 extends over 19 amino acids. The V segment lost 5 bases and the J segment 8 bases; nucleotides outside the gene matches: 15. Written as DNA, the CDR3 is TGTGCCAGCAGCCTCACCACAGGGACTAGCGGGAGGGCCCTGCATGAGCAGTTCTTC. Translated: CASSLTTGTSGRALHEQFF.

The chain combines TRBV27 with TRBJ1-1; TRBD1 is a possible D gene (5 bases). The CDR3 extends over 12 amino acids. V was clipped by 6 bases and J by 6 bases, with 11 bases between them. The germline gives CDR1 MNHEY, CDR2 SMNVEV (reference sequence). CDR3 region: CASSASGPEAFF. CDR3 bases: TGTGCCAGCAGCGCCTCGGGGCCTGAAGCTTTCTTT.

V is TRBV28 and J is TRBJ1-1; D is ambiguous. Germline values: CDR1 MDHEN, CDR2 SYDVKM. The CDR3 loop spans 15 amino acids. V dropped 2 bases and J dropped 6 bases, with 16 bases sitting between them. CDR3 in DNA: TGTGCCAGCAGTTTACTAACGACCCAGAGGGCTGAAGCTTTCTTT. It specifies CASSLLTTQRAEAFF.